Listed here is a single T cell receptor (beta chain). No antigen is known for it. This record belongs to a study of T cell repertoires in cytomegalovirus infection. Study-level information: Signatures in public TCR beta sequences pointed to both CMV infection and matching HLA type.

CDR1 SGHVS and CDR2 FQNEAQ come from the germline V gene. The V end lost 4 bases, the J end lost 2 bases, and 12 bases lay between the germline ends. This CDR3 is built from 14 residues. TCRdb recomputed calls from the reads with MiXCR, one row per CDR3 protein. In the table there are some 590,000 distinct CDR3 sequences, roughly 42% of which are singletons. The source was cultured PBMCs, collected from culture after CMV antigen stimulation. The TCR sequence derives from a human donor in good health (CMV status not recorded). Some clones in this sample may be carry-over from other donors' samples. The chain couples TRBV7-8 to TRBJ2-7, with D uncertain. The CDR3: CASSSRAGPYEQYF. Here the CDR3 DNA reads TGTGCCAGCAGCTCCCGCGCCGGCCCCTACGAGCAGTACTTC. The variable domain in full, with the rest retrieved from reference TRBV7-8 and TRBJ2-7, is GAGVSQSPRYKVAKRGQDVALRCDPISGHVSLFWYQQALGQGPEFLTYFQNEAQLDKSGLPSDRFFAERPEGSVSTLKIQRTQQEDSAVYLCASSSRAGPYEQYFGPGTRLTVT.